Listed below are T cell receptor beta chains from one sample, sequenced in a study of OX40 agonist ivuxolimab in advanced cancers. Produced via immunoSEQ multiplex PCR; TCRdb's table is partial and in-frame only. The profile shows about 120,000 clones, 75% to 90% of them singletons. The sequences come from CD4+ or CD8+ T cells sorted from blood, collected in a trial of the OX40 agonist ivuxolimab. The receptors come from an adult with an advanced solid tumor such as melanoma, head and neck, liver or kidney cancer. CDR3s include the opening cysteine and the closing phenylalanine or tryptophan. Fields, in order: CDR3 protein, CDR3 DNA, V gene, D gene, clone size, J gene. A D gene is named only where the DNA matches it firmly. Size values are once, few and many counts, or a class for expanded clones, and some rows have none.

CASSLGTPNQPQHF | TGTGCCAGCAGTTTAGGGACACCCAATCAGCCCCAGCATTTT | TRBV28 | . | . | TRBJ1-5
CASSPGRGYGYTF | TGTGCCAGCAGTCCCGGTCGGGGCTATGGCTACACCTTC | TRBV6-6 | . | . | TRBJ1-2
CASSQWGLNTEAFF | TGCGCCAGCAGCCAGTGGGGTTTGAACACTGAAGCTTTCTTT | TRBV4-1 | . | . | TRBJ1-1
CASSYTGRNTEAFF | TGTGCCAGCAGTTACACAGGCCGGAACACTGAAGCTTTCTTT | TRBV6-5 | . | . | TRBJ1-1
CASSFLGTANGYTF | TGTGCCAGCAGCTTCCTTGGGACAGCCAATGGCTACACCTTC | TRBV7-2 | TRBD1 | . | TRBJ1-2
CASSLGPQGNSPLHF | TGTGCCAGCAGCTTAGGCCCACAGGGAAATTCACCCCTCCACTTT | TRBV13 | . | . | TRBJ1-6
CASSASGLAGGPSYEQYF | TGTGCCAGCAGCGCGTCGGGACTAGCGGGGGGGCCAAGCTACGAGCAGTACTTC | TRBV7-2 | TRBD2 | . | TRBJ2-7
CASSVAGGSGGNTIYF | TGTGCCAGCAGCGTCGCAGGGGGCAGTGGAGGAAACACCATATATTTT | TRBV9 | TRBD1 | . | TRBJ1-3
CASSVRGVNAEAFF | TGCGCCAGCAGCGTTCGAGGGGTGAACGCTGAAGCTTTCTTT | TRBV5-1 | . | . | TRBJ1-1
CASSSVYGYTF | TGTGCCAGCAGCTCGGTCTATGGCTACACCTTC | TRBV7-9 | . | . | TRBJ1-2
CSVPSSGANVLTF | TGCAGCGTGCCTAGCTCTGGGGCCAACGTCCTGACTTTC | TRBV29-1 | . | few | TRBJ2-6
CASSLRGGDNSPLHF | TGTGCCAGCAGCCTTAGAGGGGGGGATAATTCACCCCTCCACTTT | TRBV6-5 | . | . | TRBJ1-6
CASSQSSGVETQYF | TGCGCCAGCAGCCAGTCTAGCGGGGTGGAGACCCAGTACTTC | TRBV5-1 | TRBD2 | . | TRBJ2-5
CASSQDRGSNQPQHF | TGTGCCAGCAGCCAAGACAGGGGAAGCAATCAGCCCCAGCATTTT | TRBV7-9 | TRBD1 | once | TRBJ1-5
CASRRIGTSNTGELFF | TGTGCCAGCAGACGAATCGGGACTTCGAACACCGGGGAGCTGTTTTTT | TRBV27 | . | . | TRBJ2-2
CASSNRNYGYTF | TGTGCCAGCAGCAATAGGAACTATGGCTACACCTTC | TRBV28 | . | . | TRBJ1-2
CASSGRLGNTEAFF | TGTGCCAGCAGCGGCCGACTGGGGAACACTGAAGCTTTCTTT | TRBV7-2 | . | . | TRBJ1-1
CASSDGGGQHEQYF | TGTGCCAGCAGTGACGGGGGGGGGCAGCACGAGCAGTACTTC | TRBV6-4 | . | . | TRBJ2-7
CASSPGLASNEQFF | TGCGCCAGCAGCCCTGGACTAGCGTCGAATGAGCAGTTCTTC | TRBV5-1 | TRBD2 | . | TRBJ2-1
CASSSMQEETQYF | TGTGCCAGCTCATCAATGCAGGAAGAGACCCAGTACTTC | TRBV18 | . | . | TRBJ2-5
CASRPESYEQYF | TGTGCCAGCAGACCGGAATCCTACGAGCAGTACTTC | TRBV2 | . | . | TRBJ2-7
CASSLMGRTETEAFF | TGTGCCAGCAGCTTAATGGGCCGAACTGAGACTGAAGCTTTCTTT | TRBV7-9 | . | . | TRBJ1-1
CASSPKTPTDTQYF | TGTGCCAGCTCACCTAAGACGCCTACAGATACGCAGTATTTT | TRBV18 | . | . | TRBJ2-3
CASGPTGRGYGYTF | TGTGCTAGTGGCCCGACAGGGAGGGGCTATGGCTACACCTTC | TRBV12-5 | TRBD1 | . | TRBJ1-2
CASSAGGAQETQYF | TGTGCCAGCAGCGCGGGGGGCGCCCAAGAGACCCAGTACTTC | TRBV9 | . | . | TRBJ2-5
CASSSQAGGYEQYF | TGTGCCAGCAGCTCCCAGGCGGGGGGCTACGAGCAGTACTTC | TRBV7-2 | TRBD2 | . | TRBJ2-7
CASSQEPNTGELFF | TGCGCCAGCAGCCAGGAGCCCAACACCGGGGAGCTGTTTTTT | TRBV5-1 | . | . | TRBJ2-2
CASSSQDFGQFWGNEQFF | TGTGCCAGCAGCTCGCAGGATTTTGGACAGTTTTGGGGCAATGAGCAGTTCTTC | TRBV7-9 | . | . | TRBJ2-1
CASSDGGTGLWNEQFF | TGTGCCAGCAGTGACGGTGGGACAGGGCTGTGGAATGAGCAGTTCTTC | TRBV6-4 | TRBD1 | . | TRBJ2-1
CASSLVPAGGTGNTIYF | TGTGCCAGCAGCTTAGTGCCCGCAGGGGGCACTGGAAACACCATATATTTT | TRBV11-2 | TRBD1 | . | TRBJ1-3
CASSYTPTGPDTQYF | TGTGCCAGCAGTTACACACCTACGGGGCCAGATACGCAGTATTTT | TRBV7-2 | . | . | TRBJ2-3
CASSQDLTGSPLHF | TGCGCCAGCAGCCAAGATTTGACAGGGTCACCCCTCCACTTT | TRBV4-3 | TRBD1 | once | TRBJ1-6
CSAETGWTF | TGCAGTGCTGAAACAGGTTGGACCTTC | TRBV20-1 | . | . | TRBJ1-2
CASSLQPDTQYF | TGTGCCAGCAGTTTACAACCAGATACGCAGTATTTT | TRBV28 | . | . | TRBJ2-3
CASSWGQGNQPQHF | TGTGCCAGCAGCTGGGGGCAGGGTAATCAGCCCCAGCATTTT | TRBV7-2 | . | few | TRBJ1-5
CASTRTGGPREPQHF | TGTGCCAGTACACGAACAGGAGGCCCCAGGGAGCCCCAGCATTTT | TRBV19 | . | . | TRBJ1-5
CASSFSETQYF | TGTGCCAGCAGCTTCTCGGAGACCCAGTACTTC | TRBV5-6 | . | . | TRBJ2-5
CASSSGRGYNEQFF | TGTGCCAGTAGTAGCGGCAGGGGCTACAATGAGCAGTTCTTC | TRBV19 | . | once | TRBJ2-1
CASSLSAAGPKPQHF | TGTGCCAGCAGTTTATCGGCGGCGGGTCCGAAGCCCCAGCATTTT | TRBV28 | . | . | TRBJ1-5
CASSGGGGLGNEQFF | TGTGCCAGTAGTGGTGGTGGGGGGTTAGGCAATGAGCAGTTCTTC | TRBV19 | . | . | TRBJ2-1
CASSSTGLATDTQYF | TGTGCCAGCAGTTCAACCGGACTAGCAACAGATACGCAGTATTTT | TRBV28 | TRBD2 | . | TRBJ2-3
CASTGQEPADTQYF | TGTGCCAGTACAGGACAGGAGCCAGCAGATACGCAGTATTTT | TRBV19 | TRBD1 | . | TRBJ2-3
CASSLTDWNTEAFF | TGTGCCAGCAGCTTAACGGACTGGAACACTGAAGCTTTCTTT | TRBV7-9 | . | few | TRBJ1-1
CASSSGLPSYEQYF | TGTGCCAGTAGTAGTGGCTTGCCATCCTACGAGCAGTACTTC | TRBV19 | . | . | TRBJ2-7
CASSATRDRNNEQFF | TGTGCCAGCAGTGCGACCCGGGACAGAAACAATGAGCAGTTCTTC | TRBV27 | TRBD1 | . | TRBJ2-1
CASSEGGTTYNSPLHF | TGTGCCAGCAGTGAAGGGGGGACAACGTATAATTCACCCCTCCACTTT | TRBV2 | . | . | TRBJ1-6